This T cell receptor (beta chain) was sequenced in a study of blood T cells in healthy people across ages. Concerning this clonotype itself: Its antigen remains unidentified.

The authors ran a second PCR of roughly 7 to 11 cycles using a sample-barcoded 5' primer and a J-beta primer mix. Any given sample supplied a minimum of 2.5 million CDR3-containing paired-end reads. TCRdb re-called the 5' RACE reads with MiXCR, one entry per CDR3 protein. This sample carries about 1.1 million distinct CDR3 sequences, under 40% of them seen once, and the ten largest clones take less than 15%. V was pared by 0 bases and J by 5 bases, with 17 bases between. Germline V CDR1 and CDR2: MGHRA, YSYEKL. The CDR3 extends over 17 amino acids. The study, taken as a whole, reports: The unknown donor CMV status may have confounded expanded clonotype changes.

Russia was home to the donors, healthy Caucasian individuals aged roughly 6 to 95. Every participating donor contributed roughly 9.6 milliliters of peripheral blood through a draw. The rearrangement links TRBV4-1 to TRBJ2-1; D is perhaps TRBD2 (7 bases). This sequence was found in a man between 18 and 29 years old in good health. Specimen: blood. As DNA, the CDR3 is TGCGCCAGCAGCCAAGAAGAGAGGGGGGGCTACGACAATGAGCAGTTCTTC. It encodes CASSQEERGGYDNEQFF.